The clone carrying this T cell receptor beta chain came up a few times. Authors' methods: By means of reference gene primer amplification, nucleated cell counts were estimated. Sequenced by immunoSEQ multiplex PCR; TCRdb stores in-frame clones only, minus some. That table supplies the V and J calls and clone size; D and trimming were determined from the DNA. The table has about 180,000 clones, around four fifths seen once. This CDR3 contains 14 residues. Trimming stripped 4 bases from V and 9 bases from J, with 19 bases between. The germline gives CDR1 LGHDT, CDR2 YNNKEL (reference sequence). This record belongs to a study of blood T cell repertoires in COVID-19. On the study more broadly: Collection of acute and convalescent COVID-19 samples took place in the United States, Italy and Spain.

The TCR originated in a man aged 70-80 years with active or convalescent COVID-19. The chain is built from TRBV3-1 (or the pseudogene TRBV3-2) and TRBJ2-7; a possible D gene is TRBD2 (6 bases). Sequenced: peripheral blood. The CDR3 sequence is CASSPTGEGFGQYF. The DNA for the CDR3 is TGTGCCAGCAGCCCCACGGGGGAAGGGTTTGGGCAGTACTTC.